This T cell receptor beta chain is from a study of T cells in Graves' hyperthyroidism and ophthalmopathy. The table lists this clonotype with many counts. RNA transcripts served as the template for amplifying TCR beta CDR3 regions. The primer set for the first-round RT-PCR of the TCR CDR3 was HTBI. TCRdb called the multiplex PCR reads again in MiXCR, with one record for every CDR3 protein. The sample has over 500,000 distinct CDR3 sequences, 13% to 15% seen once; the top ten hold about 14%. The hyperthyroidism patients had all been newly diagnosed, and their disease duration was under 2 months. Their ages ranged from 18 to 65 years. This CDR3 is 16 amino acids long. Germline loops: CDR1 MNHEY, CDR2 SMNVEV (reference sequence). V dropped 4 bases and J dropped 4; count of bases not matched to a gene: 10.

This sequence was found in a woman between 40 and 50 years old with Graves' hyperthyroidism. The source material was blood. The J gene is TRBJ1-1, the V gene TRBV27, with TRBD1 matching 9 bases. DNA for the CDR3: TGTGCCAGCAGTTCCACAGGGGGCAATCGTGGCACTGAAGCTTTCTTT. Translated: CASSSTGGNRGTEAFF.